The TCR beta chain described here comes from a study of beta chain features in type 1 diabetes. Study background: Sorted cells from all samples, numbering about 100,000,000, were examined.

Germline V gives CDR1 MDHEN, CDR2 SYDVKM. This CDR3 is built from 14 residues. V lost 5 bases and J lost 4; bases outside the gene matches: 6. Every bit of the isolated RNA underwent reverse transcription, so sequencing read expressed TCRB transcripts. Sequencing used immunoSEQ multiplex PCR; TCRdb keeps in-frame clones, though not all of them. The sample consists of approximately 330,000 clones, roughly 11% of them appearing once. Via the markers CD45RO/CCR7/CD25/CD127/CD95/CD27, stem cell-like memory, regulatory, central memory and naive CD4+ cells were sorted. Each sorted population was over 98% pure. This clone has only a few counts.

The rearrangement uses TRBV28 and TRBJ1-2; 8 bases align to TRBD1. Sample: naive CD4+ T cells from blood. The receptor's source is a woman younger than 45 in good health. CDR3: CASSVGQGFYGYTF. The CDR3 DNA reads TGTGCCAGCAGTGTAGGACAGGGCTTCTATGGCTACACCTTC.